This T cell receptor (beta chain) was recovered during a study of blood T cell repertoires in COVID-19. Study-level information: Donors in the United States, Italy and Spain gave samples during acute or convalescent COVID-19. Sample material is recorded as cDNA or gDNA derived from T cells, B-cell-depleted T cells, or PBMCs.

Per the study methods: Quantification of nucleated cells was approximated via reference gene primer amplification. Assay used: immunoSEQ multiplex PCR; TCRdb lists only in-frame clones, some missing. That table furnishes V, J and clone size, whereas the DNA furnished D and trimming. This table holds about 99,000 clones, around 87% found once. V lost 5 bases, J lost 3 bases, and 6 bases stayed unmatched. This CDR3 has 15 amino acids. Germline CDR1 LNHDA, CDR2 SQIVND (reference sequence). The chain is built from TRBV19 and TRBJ2-3; 9 bases are shared with TRBD2. Specimen: peripheral blood. The sequence was collected from a man in his fifties or sixties with acute or convalescent COVID-19. CDR3 sequence: CASSFRREGTDTQYF. CDR3 DNA sequence: TGTGCCAGTAGTTTTCGGCGGGAGGGGACAGATACGCAGTATTTT.